This T cell receptor beta chain was sequenced in a study of CD8 T cells in ankylosing spondylitis. Notes on the study in general: Clones that were linked to disease were CD8+ and were relatively rare in peripheral blood. Reports say disease-linked clones showed up significantly more in matched ankylosing spondylitis synovial fluid. Past studies reported some motif variants in reactive arthritis synovial fluid and blood. Blood from ankylosing spondylitis patients appeared to carry a characteristic roughly 8-variant TCR beta motif.

Making use of molecular barcodes, quantitative 5'-RACE generated TCR beta libraries. MiXCR was run by TCRdb on the 5' RACE reads, yielding one entry per CDR3 protein. The table shows more than 250,000 distinct CDR3 sequences, with 8% occurring only once. Concerning this clonotype itself: As yet, its antigen is unknown.

Deletions cut 7 bases from V and 3 bases from J, with 7 bases between. The germline V gene has CDR1 MNHEY and CDR2 SVGEGT. The CDR3 spans 11 residues. V usage is TRBV6-2 or TRBV6-3 and J usage is TRBJ2-7, with D unresolved. The TCR sequence derives from a male donor with ankylosing spondylitis. Sequencing used blood, either unsorted or a sorted T cell fraction (not recorded which). The CDR3 reads CASTDHYEQYF. Here the CDR3 DNA reads TGTGCCAGCACTGATCACTACGAGCAGTACTTC.